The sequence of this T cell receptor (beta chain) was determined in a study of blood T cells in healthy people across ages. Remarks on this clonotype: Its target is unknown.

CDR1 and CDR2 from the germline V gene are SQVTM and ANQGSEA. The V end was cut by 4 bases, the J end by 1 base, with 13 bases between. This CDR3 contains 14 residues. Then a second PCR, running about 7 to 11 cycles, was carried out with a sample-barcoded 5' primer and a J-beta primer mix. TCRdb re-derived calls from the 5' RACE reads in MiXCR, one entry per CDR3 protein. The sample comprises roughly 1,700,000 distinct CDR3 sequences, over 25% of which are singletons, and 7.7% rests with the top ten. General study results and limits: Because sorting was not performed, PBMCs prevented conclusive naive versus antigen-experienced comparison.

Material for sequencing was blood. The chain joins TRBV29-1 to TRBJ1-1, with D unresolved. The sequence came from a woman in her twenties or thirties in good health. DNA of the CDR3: TGCAGCGTTGGGCTTTTAATGCAGAACACTGAAGCTTTCTTT. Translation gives CSVGLLMQNTEAFF.